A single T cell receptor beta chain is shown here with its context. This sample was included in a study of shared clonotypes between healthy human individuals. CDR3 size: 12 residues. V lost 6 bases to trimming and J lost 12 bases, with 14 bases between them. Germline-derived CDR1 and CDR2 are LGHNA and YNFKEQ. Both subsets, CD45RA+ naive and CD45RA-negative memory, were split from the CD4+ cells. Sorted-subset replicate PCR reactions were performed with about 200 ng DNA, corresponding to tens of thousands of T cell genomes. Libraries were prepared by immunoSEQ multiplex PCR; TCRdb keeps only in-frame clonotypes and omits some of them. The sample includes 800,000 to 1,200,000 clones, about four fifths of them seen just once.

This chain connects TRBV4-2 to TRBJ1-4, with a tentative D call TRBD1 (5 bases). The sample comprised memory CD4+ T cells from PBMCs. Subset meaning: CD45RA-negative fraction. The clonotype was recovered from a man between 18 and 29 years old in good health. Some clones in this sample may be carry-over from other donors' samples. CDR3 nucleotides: TGTGCCAGCAGTCTACACCGGGACCAACTGTTTTTT. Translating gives CASSLHRDQLFF.